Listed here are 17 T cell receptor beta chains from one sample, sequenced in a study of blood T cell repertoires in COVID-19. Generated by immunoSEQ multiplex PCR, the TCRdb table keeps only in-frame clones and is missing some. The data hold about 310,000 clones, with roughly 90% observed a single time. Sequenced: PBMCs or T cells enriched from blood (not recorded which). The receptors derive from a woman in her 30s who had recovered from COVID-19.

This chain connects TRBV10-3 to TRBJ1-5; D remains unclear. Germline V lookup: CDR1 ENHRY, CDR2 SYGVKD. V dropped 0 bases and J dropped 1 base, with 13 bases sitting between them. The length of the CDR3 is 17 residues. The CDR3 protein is CAISESSSSPSNQPQHF. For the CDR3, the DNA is TGTGCCATCAGTGAGTCCTCCTCCTCCCCGAGCAATCAGCCCCAGCATTTT.

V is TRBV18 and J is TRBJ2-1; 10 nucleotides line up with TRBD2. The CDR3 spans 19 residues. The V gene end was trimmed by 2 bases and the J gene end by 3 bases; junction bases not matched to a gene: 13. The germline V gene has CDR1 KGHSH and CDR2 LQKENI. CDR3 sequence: CASSPRSSGSNGFYNEQFF. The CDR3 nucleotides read TGTGCCAGCTCACCAAGGTCTAGCGGGAGTAATGGTTTCTACAATGAGCAGTTCTTC.

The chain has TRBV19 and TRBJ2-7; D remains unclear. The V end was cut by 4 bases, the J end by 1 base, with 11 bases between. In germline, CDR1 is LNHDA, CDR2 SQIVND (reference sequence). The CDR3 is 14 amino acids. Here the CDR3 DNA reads TGTGCCAGTAGTACTCGTGCAGGATCCTACGAGCAGTACTTC. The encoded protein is CASSTRAGSYEQYF.

CDR3 coding DNA: TGTGCCAGCAGTCCAACATTCTCTGGAAACACCATATATTTT. This codes for CASSPTFSGNTIYF. This chain uses TRBV27 with TRBJ1-3; D uncertain. Trimming removed 5 bases at V and 0 bases at J, with 8 bases between. From germline, CDR1 is MNHEY and CDR2 SMNVEV (reference sequence). The CDR3 sequence is 14 residues long.

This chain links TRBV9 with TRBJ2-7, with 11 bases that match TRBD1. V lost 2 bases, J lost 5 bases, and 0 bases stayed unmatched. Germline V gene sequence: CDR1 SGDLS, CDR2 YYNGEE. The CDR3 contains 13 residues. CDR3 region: CASSVGQGDEQYF. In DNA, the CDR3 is TGTGCCAGCAGCGTGGGACAGGGGGACGAGCAGTACTTC.

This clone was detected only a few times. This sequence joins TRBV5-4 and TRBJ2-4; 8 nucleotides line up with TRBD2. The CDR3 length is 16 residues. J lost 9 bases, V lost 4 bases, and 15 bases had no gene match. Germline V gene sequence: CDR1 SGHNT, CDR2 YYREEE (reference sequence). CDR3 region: CASSVRAGGAGVIQYF. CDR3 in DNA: TGTGCCAGCAGCGTTAGGGCCGGGGGGGCAGGGGTCATTCAGTACTTC.

CDR3 bases: TGCAGCGCCAAACAGGGGTTGGCTGGCTACACCTTC. This encodes CSAKQGLAGYTF. V gene TRBV29-1 combines with J gene TRBJ1-2, with 7 nucleotides matching TRBD1. This CDR3 has 12 residues. After removal of 7 bases from V and 7 bases from J, the junction contained 9 bases not matched to a gene. CDR1 and CDR2 (germline): SQVTM, ANQGSEA.

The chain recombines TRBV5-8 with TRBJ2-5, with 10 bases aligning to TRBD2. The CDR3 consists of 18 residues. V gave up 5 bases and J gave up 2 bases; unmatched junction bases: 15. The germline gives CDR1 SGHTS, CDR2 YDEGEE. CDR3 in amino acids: CASRHAASGGSDQETQYF. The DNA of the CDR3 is TGTGCCAGCAGGCATGCGGCTAGCGGGGGATCAGATCAAGAGACCCAGTACTTC.

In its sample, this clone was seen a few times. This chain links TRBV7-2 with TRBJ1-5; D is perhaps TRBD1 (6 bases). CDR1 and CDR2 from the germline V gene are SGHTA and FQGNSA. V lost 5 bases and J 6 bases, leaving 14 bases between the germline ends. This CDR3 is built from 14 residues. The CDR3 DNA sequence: TGTGCCAGCAGCATTACCGGGACATCTCAGCCCCAGCATTTT. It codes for CASSITGTSQPQHF.

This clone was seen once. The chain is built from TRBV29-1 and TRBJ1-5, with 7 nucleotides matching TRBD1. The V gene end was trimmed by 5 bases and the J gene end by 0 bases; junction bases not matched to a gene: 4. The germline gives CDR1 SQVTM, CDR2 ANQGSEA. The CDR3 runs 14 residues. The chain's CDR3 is CSVRGTDSNQPQHF. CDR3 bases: TGCAGCGTTCGCGGGACAGATAGCAATCAGCCCCAGCATTTT.

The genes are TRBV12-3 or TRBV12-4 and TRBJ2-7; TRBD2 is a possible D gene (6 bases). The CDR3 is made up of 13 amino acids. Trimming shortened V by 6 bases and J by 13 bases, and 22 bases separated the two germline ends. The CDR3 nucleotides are TGTGCCAGCAGCCACCCACAATCTCGACTAGAATACTTC. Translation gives CASSHPQSRLEYF.

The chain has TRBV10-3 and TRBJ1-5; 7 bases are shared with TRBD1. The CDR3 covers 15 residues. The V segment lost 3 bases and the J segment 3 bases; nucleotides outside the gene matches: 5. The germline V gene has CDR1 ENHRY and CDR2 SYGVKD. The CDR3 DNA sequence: TGTGCCATCAGTGACTCGGACAGGTTCAATCAGCCCCAGCATTTT. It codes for CAISDSDRFNQPQHF.

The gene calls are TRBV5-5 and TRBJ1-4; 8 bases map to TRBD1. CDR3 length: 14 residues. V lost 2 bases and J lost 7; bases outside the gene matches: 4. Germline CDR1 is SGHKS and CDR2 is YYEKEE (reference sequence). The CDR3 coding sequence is TGTGCCAGCAGCTTCCAGGGGGCGAGTGAAAAACTGTTTTTT. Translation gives CASSFQGASEKLFF.

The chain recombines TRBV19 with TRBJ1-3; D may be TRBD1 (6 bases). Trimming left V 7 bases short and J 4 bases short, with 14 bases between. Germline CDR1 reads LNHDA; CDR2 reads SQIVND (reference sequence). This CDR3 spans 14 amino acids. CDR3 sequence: CASTDRTAGNTIYF. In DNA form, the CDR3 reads TGTGCCAGTACCGATAGGACAGCAGGAAACACCATATATTTT.

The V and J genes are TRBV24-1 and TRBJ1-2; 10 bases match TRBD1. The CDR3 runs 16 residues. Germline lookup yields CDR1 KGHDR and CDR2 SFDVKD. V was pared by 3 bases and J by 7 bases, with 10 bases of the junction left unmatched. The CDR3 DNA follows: TGTGCCACCAGTGATCCAGGACAGGGGGTTTTCGGTGGCTACACCTTC. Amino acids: CATSDPGQGVFGGYTF.

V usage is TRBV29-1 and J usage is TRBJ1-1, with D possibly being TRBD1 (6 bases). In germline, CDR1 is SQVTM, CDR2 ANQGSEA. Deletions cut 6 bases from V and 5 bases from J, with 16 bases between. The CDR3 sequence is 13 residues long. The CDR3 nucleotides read TGCAGCGTGCTTGGCAGGGGAGCGACTGAAGCTTTCTTT. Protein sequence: CSVLGRGATEAFF.

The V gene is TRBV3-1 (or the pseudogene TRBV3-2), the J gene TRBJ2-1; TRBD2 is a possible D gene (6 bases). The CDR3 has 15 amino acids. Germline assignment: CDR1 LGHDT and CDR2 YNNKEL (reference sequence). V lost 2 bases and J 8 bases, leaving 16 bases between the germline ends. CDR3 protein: CASSQSWGVDYEQFF. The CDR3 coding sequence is TGTGCCAGCAGCCAAAGCTGGGGGGTGGATTATGAGCAGTTCTTC.